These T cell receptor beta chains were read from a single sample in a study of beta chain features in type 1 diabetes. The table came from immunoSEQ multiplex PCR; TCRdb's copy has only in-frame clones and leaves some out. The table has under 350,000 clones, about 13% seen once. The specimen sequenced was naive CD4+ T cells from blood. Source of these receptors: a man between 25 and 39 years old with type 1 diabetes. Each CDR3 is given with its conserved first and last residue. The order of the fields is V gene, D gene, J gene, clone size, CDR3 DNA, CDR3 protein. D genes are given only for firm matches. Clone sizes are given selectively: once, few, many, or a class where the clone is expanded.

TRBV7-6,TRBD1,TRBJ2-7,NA,TGTGCCAGCAGCCAGAGACAGGGTGCCTACGAGCAGTACTTC,CASSQRQGAYEQYF
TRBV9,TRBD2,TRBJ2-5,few,TGTGCCAGCAGCCATTCTCCTAGCGGGAGGACCGAGACCCAGTACTTC,CASSHSPSGRTETQYF
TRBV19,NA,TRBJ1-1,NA,TGTGCCAGTAGTTACCGCCGGGAAGCTTTCTTT,CASSYRREAFF
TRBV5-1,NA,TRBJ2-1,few,TGCGCCAGCAGCTGGACGGACTCCGCCTACAATGAGCAGTTCTTC,CASSWTDSAYNEQFF
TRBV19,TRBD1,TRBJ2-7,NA,TGTGCCAGTAGCTCGACAGGGAGCTCCGGCGAGCAGTACTTC,CASSSTGSSGEQYF
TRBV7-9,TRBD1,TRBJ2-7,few,TGTGCCAGCAGCCCTTGGACAGGAGACTACGAGCAGTACTTC,CASSPWTGDYEQYF
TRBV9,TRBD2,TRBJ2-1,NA,TGTGCCAGCAGCGTCGCTAGCGGGAGATCGAATGAGCAGTTCTTC,CASSVASGRSNEQFF
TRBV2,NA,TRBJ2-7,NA,TGTGCCAGCAGTGTGCGGGAAAGCTCCTACGAGCAGTACTTC,CASSVRESSYEQYF
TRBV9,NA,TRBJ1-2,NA,TGTGCCAGCAGCCCCGGGGGGGCAGCTTCTAACTATGGCTACACCTTC,CASSPGGAASNYGYTF
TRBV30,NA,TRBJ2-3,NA,TGTGCCTGGAGTGTACGGGTGGTAGATACGCAGTATTTT,CAWSVRVVDTQYF
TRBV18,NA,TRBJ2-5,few,TGTGCCAGCTCACCGGGACATCTGGAGACCCAGTACTTC,CASSPGHLETQYF
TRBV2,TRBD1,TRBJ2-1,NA,TGTGCCAGCAGTACCGGACAGGGGAAGAAGATCTTC,CASSTGQGKKIF
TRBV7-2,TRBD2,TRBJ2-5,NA,TGTGCCAGCAGCTTAGCGTGGGGGACTAGCGGGGCCCCGGAGACCCAGTACTTC,CASSLAWGTSGAPETQYF
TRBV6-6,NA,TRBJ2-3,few,TGTGCCAGCAGTTATGGGACAACGAAATCAGATACGCAGTATTTT,CASSYGTTKSDTQYF
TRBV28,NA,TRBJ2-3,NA,TGTGCCAGCATCGGGGGTTCTTCGGATACGCAGTATTTT,CASIGGSSDTQYF
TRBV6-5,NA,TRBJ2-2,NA,TGTGCCAGCAGTTACGGGGGGTTGGACACCGGGGAGCTGTTTTTT,CASSYGGLDTGELFF
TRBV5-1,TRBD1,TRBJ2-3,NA,TGCGCCAGCACGACAGGGGAGACTAGCACAGATACGCAGTATTTT,CASTTGETSTDTQYF
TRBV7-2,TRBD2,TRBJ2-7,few,TGTGCCAGCAGCTTAGGCGGGACTAGCGGGAGCCACGAGCAGTACTTC,CASSLGGTSGSHEQYF
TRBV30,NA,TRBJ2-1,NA,TGTGCCTGGAGTGTAACCAGCTACAATGAGCAGTTCTTC,CAWSVTSYNEQFF
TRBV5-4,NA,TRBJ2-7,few,TGTGCCAGGGGCCCTGGAACCTACGAGCAGTACTTC,CARGPGTYEQYF
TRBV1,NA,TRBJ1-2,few,TGCACCAGCAGCCAAGCCCAGGGGTCCCCAGATGGCTACACCTTC,CTSSQAQGSPDGYTF
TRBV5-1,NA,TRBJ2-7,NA,TGCGCCAGCAGCTTCGGCTCCTACGAGCAGTACTTC,CASSFGSYEQYF
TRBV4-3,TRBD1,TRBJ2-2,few,TGCGCCAGCAGCCAGGGGGGGACAGGGGGATTTACCGGGGAGCTGTTTTTT,CASSQGGTGGFTGELFF
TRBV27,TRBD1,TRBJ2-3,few,TGTGCCAGCAGTTCCCGACAGGGATATATGGATACGCAGTATTTT,CASSSRQGYMDTQYF
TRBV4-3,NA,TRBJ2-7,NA,TGCGCCAGCAGCCCAATGGGTTTAGCGGCCGAGCAGTACTTC,CASSPMGLAAEQYF
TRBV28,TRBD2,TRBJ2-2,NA,TGTGCCAGCAGTTTAGCGGCTAGCGGGTCTCCCCCCGGGGAGCTGTTTTTT,CASSLAASGSPPGELFF
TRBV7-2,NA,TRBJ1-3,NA,TGTGCCAGCAGCGCACAGGGCCTTACCTCTGGAAACACCATATATTTT,CASSAQGLTSGNTIYF